These T cell receptor beta chains were read from a single sample in a study of CD8+CD57+ T cells in acquired aplastic anemia. One entry per CDR3 protein results from TCRdb running MiXCR on the reads. The table shows 450,000 to 550,000 distinct CDR3 sequences, with roughly a third occurring only once. The source material was sorted CD4+, CD8+, or CD8+CD57+ T cells (not recorded which) from PBMCs. All receptors derive from a human donor with aplastic anemia. The CDR3 runs from the conserved cysteine through the conserved F or W. A D gene is named only where the DNA matches it firmly. Not every row has a clone size; where given, it reads once, few, many or a size class.

d_call	v_call	j_call	clone_size	cdr3_aa	cdr3_nt
-	TRBV5-1	TRBJ2-7	many	CASSWAGSDEQYF	TGCGCCAGCAGCTGGGCGGGGAGTGACGAGCAGTACTTC
-	TRBV9	TRBJ1-2	many	CASSTGIQADYGYTF	TGTGCCAGCAGCACCGGGATTCAAGCTGACTATGGCTACACCTTC
TRBD1	TRBV9	TRBJ2-1	few	CASSVAPGTGKPLGQNEQFF	TGTGCCAGCAGCGTAGCCCCCGGGACAGGAAAGCCCCTTGGCCAGAATGAGCAGTTCTTC
-	TRBV11-1	TRBJ2-7	-	CASSSMLTASYEQYF	TGTGCCAGCAGCTCGATGCTGACTGCATCCTACGAGCAGTACTTC
TRBD1	TRBV24-1	TRBJ2-7	-	CATSTSGQGASCEQYF	TGTGCCACCTCAACCTCGGGACAGGGGGCCTCCTGCGAGCAGTACTTC
-	TRBV19	TRBJ1-2	many	CAAGPLYGYTF	TGTGCGGCCGGCCCCCTGTATGGCTACACCTTC
-	TRBV10-3	TRBJ1-5	-	CAIGQGGPQHF	TGTGCCATCGGCCAGGGCGGGCCCCAGCATTTT
TRBD2	TRBV11-1	TRBJ2-1	-	CASSSTSERGSSYNEQFF	TGTGCCAGCAGCTCGACTAGCGAGAGGGGGAGCTCCTACAATGAGCAGTTCTTC
TRBD2	TRBV7-7	TRBJ2-3	-	CASSLAGGRSDTQYF	TGTGCCAGCAGTTTAGCGGGAGGTCGGTCAGATACGCAGTATTTT
-	TRBV29-1	TRBJ2-3	-	CSVRRLDVDTQYF	TGCAGCGTCCGACGACTAGATGTAGATACGCAGTATTTT
TRBD1	TRBV5-1	TRBJ2-5	-	CASSAFPQGRETQYF	TGCGCCAGCAGCGCATTTCCACAGGGGCGAGAGACCCAGTACTTC
-	TRBV2	TRBJ1-3	few	CASSHRAGKGSGNTIYF	TGTGCCAGCAGCCACCGGGCGGGGAAAGGGTCTGGAAACACCATATATTTT
TRBD1	TRBV7-6	TRBJ2-1	-	CASSLAKGAALLNEQFF	TGTGCCAGCAGCTTAGCGAAGGGGGCAGCCTTGCTTAATGAGCAGTTCTTC
-	TRBV5-1	TRBJ2-7	-	CASSLGVGGYYEQYF	TGCGCCAGCAGCTTGGGGGTCGGGGGATATTACGAGCAGTACTTC